This TCR beta chain derives from a study of shared clonotypes between healthy human individuals. Study background: Three CD4 naive, three CD4 memory, two CD8 naive and one CD8 memory plate were used per donor. General study points: Clonotypes not shared had lower generation probabilities than those common to all four donors. Blood was the only sampled material, and tissue repertoires likely differ. Sequencing of the sorted subsets was shown by rarefaction to be incomplete despite large depth.

The junction had 11 bases not matched to a gene; V was cut back by 4 bases and J by 11 bases. Germline CDR1 reads LNHDA; CDR2 reads SQIVND (reference sequence). This CDR3 has 14 residues. Regarding this clone: Antigen unknown.

Assay: immunoSEQ multiplex PCR; the TCRdb copy retains only in-frame clones and omits some. The repertoire has about 2.1 million clones, roughly 95% of them found once; the top ten carry less than 2%. Cells designated naive CD8 were CD45RO-negative and were positively selected for CCR7, with terminally differentiated effector memory CD45RA+ cells excluded. This chain uses TRBV19 with TRBJ1-5, with 7 bases identical to TRBD1. The sample consisted of naive CD8+ T cells from PBMCs. This receptor was identified in a man between 18 and 29 years old in good health. Some clones in this sample may be carry-over from other donors' samples. The DNA of the CDR3 is TGTGCCAGTAGTACGGGACAGTGGACAAGGGCCCAGCATTTT. Protein: CASSTGQWTRAQHF.